This T cell receptor beta chain is drawn from a study of T-cell reconstitution after alpha-beta-depleted transplantation in children. This clonotype was counted a few times. A library of TCRbeta sequences, prepared with unique molecular identifiers, was generated. Via MiXCR, TCRdb re-called the PCR reads, giving one row per CDR3 protein. The sample records about half a million distinct CDR3 sequences, under 15% being singletons. The TCR comes from a human donor who donated a stem cell graft to a child with combined immunodeficiency. Source: PBMCs from the stem cell graft donor, taken from the stem cell graft.

Here the CDR3 reads CSVGVRTYGANVLTF. The CDR3 region has the DNA TGCAGCGTTGGAGTCAGAACTTATGGGGCCAACGTCCTGACTTTC. V gene TRBV29-1 combines with J gene TRBJ2-6; no definite D call. CDR1 is SQVTM and CDR2 is ANQGSEA in the germline V gene. The CDR3 has 15 residues. The V gene lost 4 bases and the J gene lost 3 bases, with 13 bases spanning the gap.